A single T cell receptor (beta chain) is shown here with its context. The sample comes from a study of blood T cell repertoires in COVID-19. Background on the study: Acute and convalescent COVID-19 samples came from the United States, Italy and Spain. T cells, B-cell-depleted T cells, or PBMCs provided the cDNA or gDNA that served as material.

Unmatched junction bases numbered 8, after V lost 3 bases and J lost 7 bases. Germline loops: CDR1 SGHDN, CDR2 FVKESK. The CDR3 consists of 15 residues. In the original workflow: Amplification with reference gene primers provided the estimates of nucleated cell counts. Measured with immunoSEQ multiplex PCR; TCRdb has only the in-frame clones, and not every one. V, J and clone size are those of that table, while D and trimming were read from the DNA. This sample has under 150,000 clones, with about 91% found just once. The chain joins TRBV14 to TRBJ1-4; 7 nucleotides match TRBD1. This TCR was recovered from a human donor in a cohort sampled during active COVID-19. Sequenced input: peripheral blood. CDR3 bases: TGTGCCAGCAGCCAGCCACAGGGGAGGAGTGAAAAACTGTTTTTT. Translating it yields CASSQPQGRSEKLFF. The variable domain in full, completed from reference TRBV14 and TRBJ1-4, reads EAGVTQFPSHSVIEKGQTVTLRCDPISGHDNLYWYRRVMGKEIKFLLHFVKESKQDESGMPNNRFLAERTGGTYSTLKVQPAELEDSGVYFCASSQPQGRSEKLFFGSGTQLSVL.